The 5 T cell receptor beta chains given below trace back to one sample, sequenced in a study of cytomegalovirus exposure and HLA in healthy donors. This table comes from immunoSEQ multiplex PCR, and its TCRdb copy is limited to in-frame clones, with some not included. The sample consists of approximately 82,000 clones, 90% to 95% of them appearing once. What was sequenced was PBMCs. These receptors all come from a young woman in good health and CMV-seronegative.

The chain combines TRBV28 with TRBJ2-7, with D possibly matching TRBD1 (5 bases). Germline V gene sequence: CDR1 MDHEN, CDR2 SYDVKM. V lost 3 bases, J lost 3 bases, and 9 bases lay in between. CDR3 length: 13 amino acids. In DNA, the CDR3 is TGTGCCAGCAGTTTGCCTCAGGGCTACGAGCAGTACTTC. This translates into CASSLPQGYEQYF.

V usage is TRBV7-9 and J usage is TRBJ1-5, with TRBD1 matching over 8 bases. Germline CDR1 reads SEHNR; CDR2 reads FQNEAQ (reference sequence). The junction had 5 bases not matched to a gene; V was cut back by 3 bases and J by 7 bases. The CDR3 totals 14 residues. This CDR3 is CASSFGQGGQPQHF. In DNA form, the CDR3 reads TGTGCCAGCAGCTTCGGACAGGGTGGCCAGCCCCAGCATTTT. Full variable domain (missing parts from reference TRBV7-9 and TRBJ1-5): DTGVSQNPRHKITKRGQNVTFRCDPISEHNRLYWYRQTLGQGPEFLTYFQNEAQLEKSRLLSDRFSAERPKGSFSTLEIQRTEQGDSAMYLCASSFGQGGQPQHFGDGTRLSIL.

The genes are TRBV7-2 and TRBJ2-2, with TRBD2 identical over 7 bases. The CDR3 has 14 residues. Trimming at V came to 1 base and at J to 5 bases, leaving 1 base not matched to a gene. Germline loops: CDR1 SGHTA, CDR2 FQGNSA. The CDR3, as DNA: TGTGCCAGCAGCTTAGGGGGGGGAACCGGGGAGCTGTTTTTT. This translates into CASSLGGGTGELFF.

The CDR3: CASSYGTPSTDTQYF. In nucleotides, the CDR3 is TGTGCCAGCAGTTATGGGACTCCGAGCACAGATACGCAGTATTTT. The chain is built from TRBV6-9 and TRBJ2-3; weak D call: TRBD2 (6 bases). This CDR3 region has 15 residues. V was trimmed by 2 bases and J by 0 bases, leaving 9 bases between them. Germline CDR1 and CDR2: MNHGY and SVAAGI.

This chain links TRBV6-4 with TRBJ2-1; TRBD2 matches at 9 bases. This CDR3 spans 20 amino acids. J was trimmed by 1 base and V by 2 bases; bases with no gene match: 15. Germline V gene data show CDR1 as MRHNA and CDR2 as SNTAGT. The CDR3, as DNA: TGTGCCAGCAGTGACATTCCTCTGCGGGGGGGCTCCTCTTCCTACAATGAGCAGTTCTTC. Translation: CASSDIPLRGGSSSYNEQFF.